Listed here are 28 T cell receptor beta chains from one sample, sequenced in a study of T cells in Graves' hyperthyroidism and ophthalmopathy (dated by TCRdb to between 2018 and 2021). The protocol used for the library was multiplex PCR. Sequencing took place on an Illumina HiSeq 2000. TCR beta CDR3 regions were amplified from RNA transcripts. A first-round RT-PCR of the TCR CDR3 used the HTBI primer set with the Qiagen OneStep RT-PCR kit. The public reads were reanalyzed by TCRdb: fastp trimming at Q25, MiXCR alignment, in-frame beta chains only. Under each unique CDR3 protein, matching rows form one entry showing the most common genes and DNA. For this sample the table gives about 300,000 distinct CDR3 sequences, of which around a fifth were detected only once. The top ten clonotypes cover 39% of the sample. Sequencing was performed on blood. Receptors were obtained from a man aged 50-59 years with Graves' ophthalmopathy.

There are many counts of this clonotype. This chain links TRBV7-2 with TRBJ2-5; either TRBD1 or TRBD2 may supply D (5 bases each). V was trimmed by 5 bases and J by 5 bases, leaving 12 bases between them. CDR1 is SGHTA, CDR2 FQGNSA, per germline. CDR3 length: 13 amino acids. CDR3 region: CASSPSREETQYF. The CDR3 coding sequence is TGTGCCAGCAGCCCAAGCAGGGAGGAGACCCAGTACTTC.

This clonotype was seen only a few times. The V and J genes are TRBV9 and TRBJ2-2; 12 bases line up with TRBD2. The J segment lost 7 bases and the V segment lost 4 bases, leaving 8 bases of the junction unmatched. Germline lookup yields CDR1 SGDLS and CDR2 YYNGEE. CDR3 length equals 16 residues. CDR3 sequence (DNA): TGTGCCAGCAGCCCGCGTTCTAGCGGGAGGGACGGGGAGCTGTTTTTT. Translated: CASSPRSSGRDGELFF.

This clonotype was picked up many times. The chain links TRBV24-1 to TRBJ2-5; 11 bases are a match to TRBD2. CDR1 and CDR2 (germline): KGHDR, SFDVKD. V shed 1 base and J 5 bases; nucleotides not matched to a gene: 8. The CDR3 totals 17 residues. CDR3 sequence (DNA): TGTGCCACCAGTGATTTTCGGGCTAGCGGGGGGAGGGAGACCCAGTACTTC. Translation: CATSDFRASGGRETQYF.

This clonotype has ten or more counts. The rearrangement links TRBV20-1 to TRBJ2-1, with TRBD2 identical over 12 bases. V was clipped by 0 bases and J by 7 bases; unmatched bases: 4. Germline V gene sequence: CDR1 DFQATT, CDR2 SNEGSKA (reference sequence). The CDR3 loop spans 15 amino acids. The CDR3 loop is CSARDASGRGNEQFF. Written as DNA, the CDR3 is TGCAGTGCTAGAGATGCTAGCGGGAGGGGTAATGAGCAGTTCTTC.

DNA for the CDR3: TGCAGCGTCGAAAGAGGGGTCGGAGAAAAACTGTTTTTT. Its protein is CSVERGVGEKLFF. The V gene is TRBV29-1, the J gene TRBJ1-4; the D gene is possibly TRBD1 (5 bases). The CDR3 covers 13 residues. Germline CDR1 and CDR2: SQVTM and ANQGSEA. The V end was cut by 6 bases, the J end by 8 bases, with 16 bases between.

The sample holds many counts of this clonotype. The V call is TRBV5-1, the J call TRBJ2-3; 7 bases match TRBD2. This CDR3 has 17 amino acids. Germline CDR1 SGHRS, CDR2 YFSETQ. The junction had 7 bases not matched to a gene; V was cut back by 0 bases and J by 0 bases. The CDR3 region is CASSLAPSGISTDTQYF. CDR3 DNA sequence: TGCGCCAGCAGCTTGGCCCCTAGCGGCATAAGCACAGATACGCAGTATTTT. The full variable domain, rest sourced from reference TRBV5-1 and TRBJ2-3, is KAGVTQTPRYLIKTRGQQVTLSCSPISGHRSVSWYQQTPGQGLQFLFEYFSETQRNKGNFPGRFSGRQFSNSRSEMNVSTLELGDSALYLCASSLAPSGISTDTQYFGPGTRLTVL.

This clonotype was detected a few times. The chain combines TRBV4-1 with TRBJ2-1, with no clear D. This CDR3 region has 14 residues. Germline V gives CDR1 MGHRA, CDR2 YSYEKL. The germline V and J ends were trimmed by 1 base and 5 bases, with 9 bases remaining between them. In DNA, the CDR3 is TGCGCCAGCAGCCAAGTCACCGATAACAATGAGCAGTTCTTC. This encodes CASSQVTDNNEQFF.

This chain joins TRBV5-6 and TRBJ2-7; TRBD1 matches 9 bases. CDR3 size: 15 residues. V shed 4 bases, J shed 2 bases, and the junction held 7 bases outside the gene matches. Germline-derived CDR1 and CDR2 are SGHDT and YYEEEE. CDR3 residues: CASSRTGTGTYEQYF. The CDR3 DNA reads TGTGCCAGCAGCAGGACCGGGACAGGGACCTACGAGCAGTACTTC. The variable domain in full, completed from reference TRBV5-6 and TRBJ2-7, reads DAGVTQSPTHLIKTRGQQVTLRCSPKSGHDTVSWYQQALGQGPQFIFQYYEEEERQRGNFPDRFSGHQFPNYSSELNVNALLLGDSALYLCASSRTGTGTYEQYFGPGTRLTVT.

This chain joins TRBV19 and TRBJ1-6; TRBD1 aligns across 8 bases. This CDR3 contains 13 residues. Germline CDR1 reads LNHDA; CDR2 reads SQIVND (reference sequence). The junction had 5 bases not matched to a gene; V was cut back by 6 bases and J by 10 bases. The CDR3 protein is CASRDRVGSPLHF. The CDR3 nucleotides read TGTGCCAGTAGGGACAGGGTTGGCTCACCCCTCCACTTT. The complete variable domain, with remaining parts taken from reference TRBV19 and TRBJ1-6, reads DGGITQSPKYLFRKEGQNVTLSCEQNLNHDAMYWYRQDPGQGLRLIYYSQIVNDFQKGDIAEGYSVSREKKESFPLTVTSAQKNPTAFYLCASRDRVGSPLHFGNGTRLTVT.

This clonotype was counted a few times. This may be a read error: a much more frequent sequence differs by one nucleotide. The chain uses TRBV5-1 and TRBJ2-7, with D possibly TRBD2 on 5 matching bases. V dropped 4 bases and J dropped 2 bases, with 10 bases sitting between them. CDR1 is SGHRS and CDR2 is YFSETQ in the germline V gene. The CDR3 extends over 13 amino acids. Here the CDR3 DNA reads TGCGCCAGCAGCACCGGACTGACCTACGAGCAGTACTTC. This gives the protein CASSTGLTYEQYF.

Only one count was recorded for this clonotype. The genes are TRBV29-1 and TRBJ2-2; tentative D call: TRBD2 (5 bases). V was cut by 5 bases and J by 1 base, with 11 bases left in between. The CDR3 has 14 residues. CDR1 SQVTM and CDR2 ANQGSEA come from the germline V gene. CDR3 loop: CSVFLALNTGELFF. The CDR3 region has the DNA TGCAGCGTTTTCCTAGCACTGAACACCGGGGAGCTGTTTTTT.

This clonotype was counted only a few times. The rearrangement uses TRBV27 and TRBJ2-7; D may be TRBD2 (6 bases). In germline, CDR1 is MNHEY, CDR2 SMNVEV (reference sequence). There are 11 residues in the CDR3. V was shortened by 8 bases and J by 3 bases, with 8 bases between the two germline ends. The CDR3 nucleotides are TGTGCCAGCGGGGACTTCTACGAGCAGTACTTC. Translated, it gives CASGDFYEQYF.

Only a few counts were recorded for this clonotype. V and J are TRBV24-1 and TRBJ2-1, with D perhaps TRBD1 (5 bases). The CDR3 extends over 15 amino acids. With 4 bases removed from V and 5 bases from J, the gap between germline ends came to 14 bases. Germline loops: CDR1 KGHDR, CDR2 SFDVKD. CDR3 sequence reads: CATSDGRVSNNEQFF. The CDR3 bases are TGTGCCACCAGTGACGGCAGGGTATCAAACAATGAGCAGTTCTTC.

The chain recombines TRBV5-1 with TRBJ1-2; 10 nucleotides line up with TRBD1. Germline-derived CDR1 and CDR2 are SGHRS and YFSETQ. J lost 8 bases, V lost 4 bases, and 11 bases had no gene match. The CDR3 is 15 residues long. CDR3 residues: CASSAEGQGGFGYTF. The CDR3 nucleotides are TGCGCCAGCAGCGCTGAAGGACAGGGGGGCTTCGGCTACACCTTC.

This clonotype was recorded at least ten times. The chain couples TRBV7-3 to TRBJ2-5; 10 nucleotides agree with TRBD2. The V gene's germline CDR1 is SGHTA and CDR2 FQGTGA. This CDR3 contains 15 residues. J gave up 6 bases and V 4 bases, and 8 bases lay outside the gene matches. CDR3: CASSSEREGQKTQYF. The CDR3 DNA is TGTGCCAGCAGCTCCGAGCGGGAGGGCCAGAAGACCCAGTACTTC.

This clonotype has ten or more counts. This chain joins TRBV12-3 or TRBV12-4 and TRBJ2-1; 7 bases map to TRBD2. The V and J ends lost 5 bases and 6 bases, in that order; junction bases with no gene match: 10. The length of the CDR3 is 15 residues. The CDR3 here is CASSPSGAGLNEQFF. CDR3 bases: TGTGCCAGCAGTCCCAGTGGAGCGGGACTCAATGAGCAGTTCTTC.

The chain joins TRBV28 to TRBJ2-3; D is undetermined. The length of the CDR3 is 14 residues. Germline V gene lookup returns CDR1 MDHEN and CDR2 SYDVKM. Deletions cut 5 bases from V and 2 bases from J, with 11 bases between. CDR3 in DNA: TGTGCCAGCAGTCCCCGTTGGTACACAGATACGCAGTATTTT. Protein sequence: CASSPRWYTDTQYF. Supplemented by reference TRBV28 and TRBJ2-3, the full variable domain reads DVKVTQSSRYLVKRTGEKVFLECVQDMDHENMFWYRQDPGLGLRLIYFSYDVKMKEKGDIPEGYSVSREKKERFSLILESASTNQTSMYLCASSPRWYTDTQYFGPGTRLTVL.

This clonotype has just a few counts. The rearrangement uses TRBV4-2 and TRBJ2-7; 7 nucleotides align to TRBD1. Germline CDR1 and CDR2: LGHNA and YNFKEQ. Trimming at V came to 1 base and at J to 5 bases, leaving 8 bases not matched to a gene. The CDR3 consists of 15 residues. The CDR3 nucleotides are TGTGCCAGCAGCCAAGTTCTACAGGGGAACAACGAGCAGTACTTC. Its protein product is CASSQVLQGNNEQYF.

This clonotype appeared a few times. This chain links TRBV7-2 with TRBJ1-2; 8 bases map to TRBD1. The CDR3 totals 18 residues. V gave up 1 base and J gave up 1 base; unmatched junction bases: 11. CDR1 SGHTA and CDR2 FQGNSA come from the germline V gene. CDR3: CASSLGLSRRGRNYGYTF. CDR3 nucleotides: TGTGCCAGCAGCTTAGGTCTGTCTCGCAGGGGGCGTAACTATGGCTACACCTTC.

With respect to this clonotype: One base away lies a much larger clone, so this may be a sequencing read error. CDR3 region: CASSLGLRGELFF. The DNA for the CDR3 is TGTGCCAGCAGTTTAGGCCTTCGGGGGGAGCTGTTTTTT. The rearrangement joins TRBV28 to TRBJ2-2; no definite D call. Germline loops: CDR1 MDHEN, CDR2 SYDVKM. The CDR3 totals 13 residues. Trimming took off 2 bases at V and 8 bases at J, with 9 bases between the two ends.

The sample holds many counts of this clonotype. The chain carries TRBV30 and TRBJ2-1, with TRBD2 matching 9 bases. CDR1 is GTSNPN, CDR2 SVGIG, per germline (reference sequence). The J segment lost 4 bases and the V segment lost 5 bases, leaving 6 bases of the junction unmatched. This CDR3 has 14 residues. The CDR3 region is CAWQTSGAYNEQFF. CDR3 bases: TGTGCCTGGCAGACTAGCGGAGCTTACAATGAGCAGTTCTTC.

In its sample, this clonotype was seen many times. The chain uses TRBV3-1 and TRBJ2-5, with no clear D. CDR1 and CDR2 from the germline V gene are LGHDT and YNNKEL (reference sequence). The V and J ends lost 0 bases and 2 bases respectively, with 10 bases between them. This CDR3 spans 15 amino acids. CDR3 sequence: CASSQDKRQQETQYF. DNA for the CDR3: TGTGCCAGCAGCCAAGATAAGAGGCAGCAAGAGACCCAGTACTTC.

The CDR3 here is CASSPGTNQPQHF. For the CDR3, the DNA is TGTGCCAGCAGCCCGGGGACAAATCAGCCCCAGCATTTT. This sequence joins TRBV5-5 and TRBJ1-5; D possibly corresponds to TRBD1 (6 bases). From germline, CDR1 is SGHKS and CDR2 YYEKEE (reference sequence). The CDR3 has 13 amino acids. V was cut by 4 bases and J by 4 bases, with 9 bases left in between.

This clonotype showed up just a few times. The V and J genes are TRBV7-9 and TRBJ2-1, with D tentatively TRBD2 (6 bases). Trimming left V 0 bases short and J 9 bases short, with 15 bases between. The CDR3 runs to 15 residues. Germline-derived CDR1 and CDR2 are SEHNR and FQNEAQ (reference sequence). The CDR3 DNA reads TGTGCCAGCAGCTTAGCGCGAGGACTACTCTTTGAGCAGTTCTTC. Translating gives CASSLARGLLFEQFF.

This chain joins TRBV30 and TRBJ2-5; D is possibly TRBD2 (6 bases). V lost 2 bases, J lost 1 base, and 11 bases lay in between. The CDR3 loop spans 14 amino acids. From germline, CDR1 is GTSNPN and CDR2 SVGIG (reference sequence). The CDR3 here is CAWSFGGSQETQYF. The CDR3 bases are TGTGCCTGGAGTTTTGGAGGGAGCCAAGAGACCCAGTACTTC.

There are a few counts of this clonotype. V is TRBV5-4 and J is TRBJ1-2; TRBD1 is a possible D gene (5 bases). CDR3 length equals 14 residues. The germline V gene encodes CDR1 SGHNT and CDR2 YYREEE (reference sequence). The V end lost 8 bases, the J end lost 4 bases, and 18 bases lay between the germline ends. The CDR3 DNA reads TGTGCCAGTAGCATCGACAGCAACTTCTATGGCTACACCTTC. This codes for CASSIDSNFYGYTF.

A few counts support this clonotype. This rearrangement joins TRBV27 to TRBJ2-1; TRBD1 might be the D (7 bases). Between the trimmed V and J ends, which lost 5 bases and 4 bases, there was a span of 15 bases. The CDR3 runs 15 residues. Germline CDR1 is MNHEY and CDR2 is SMNVEV (reference sequence). The CDR3 DNA reads as TGTGCCAGCAGTCCCCCGACAGGGAGGTACAATGAGCAGTTCTTC. The encoded protein is CASSPPTGRYNEQFF.

A few counts support this clonotype. V is TRBV29-1 and J is TRBJ2-3, with D maybe TRBD2 (6 bases). The CDR3 has 13 amino acids. The ends were cut back, 4 bases at V and 0 bases at J, with 8 bases in the middle. Germline CDR1 and CDR2: SQVTM and ANQGSEA. The CDR3 nucleotides read TGCAGCGTTGGACTAGGGAGCACAGATACGCAGTATTTT. It encodes CSVGLGSTDTQYF.